This TCR beta chain was recovered during a study of blood T cells in healthy people across ages. Alongside a J-beta primer mix, a sample-barcoded 5' primer served in a second PCR lasting about 6 to 12 cycles. Paired-end reads containing CDR3 totaled no fewer than 2.5 million for each sample. TCRdb passed the 5' RACE reads through MiXCR, listing each CDR3 protein once. The repertoire holds about 640,000 distinct CDR3 sequences, with under 30% as singletons. The CDR3 extends over 13 amino acids. Germline CDR1 is KGHDR and CDR2 is SFDVKD. Trimming left V 4 bases short and J 8 bases short, with 10 bases between.

The genes are TRBV24-1 and TRBJ2-2, with D perhaps given as TRBD1 or TRBD2 (5 bases each). This receptor was taken from a woman of 80 years or more in good health. The sequenced sample was blood. The CDR3, as DNA: TGTGCCACCAGTGACTGGGGGAGAGGGGAGCTGTTTTTT. This encodes CATSDWGRGELFF.